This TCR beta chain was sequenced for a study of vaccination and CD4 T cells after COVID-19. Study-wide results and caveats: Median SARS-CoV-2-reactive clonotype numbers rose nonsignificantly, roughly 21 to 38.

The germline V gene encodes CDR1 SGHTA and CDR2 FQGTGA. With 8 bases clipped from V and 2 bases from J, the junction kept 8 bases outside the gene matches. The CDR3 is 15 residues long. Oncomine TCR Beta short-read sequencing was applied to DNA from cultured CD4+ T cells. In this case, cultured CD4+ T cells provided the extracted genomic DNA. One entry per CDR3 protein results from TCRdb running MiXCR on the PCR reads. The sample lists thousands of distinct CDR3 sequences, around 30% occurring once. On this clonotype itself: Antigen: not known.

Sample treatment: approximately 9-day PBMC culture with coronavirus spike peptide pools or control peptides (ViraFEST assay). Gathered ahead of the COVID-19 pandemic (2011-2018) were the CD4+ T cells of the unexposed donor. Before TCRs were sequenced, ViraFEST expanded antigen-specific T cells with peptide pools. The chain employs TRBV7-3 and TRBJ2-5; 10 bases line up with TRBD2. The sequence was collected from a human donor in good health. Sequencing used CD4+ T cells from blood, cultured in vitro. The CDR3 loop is CASAPQRGGQETQYF. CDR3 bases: TGTGCCAGCGCTCCCCAGCGGGGGGGTCAAGAGACCCAGTACTTC.